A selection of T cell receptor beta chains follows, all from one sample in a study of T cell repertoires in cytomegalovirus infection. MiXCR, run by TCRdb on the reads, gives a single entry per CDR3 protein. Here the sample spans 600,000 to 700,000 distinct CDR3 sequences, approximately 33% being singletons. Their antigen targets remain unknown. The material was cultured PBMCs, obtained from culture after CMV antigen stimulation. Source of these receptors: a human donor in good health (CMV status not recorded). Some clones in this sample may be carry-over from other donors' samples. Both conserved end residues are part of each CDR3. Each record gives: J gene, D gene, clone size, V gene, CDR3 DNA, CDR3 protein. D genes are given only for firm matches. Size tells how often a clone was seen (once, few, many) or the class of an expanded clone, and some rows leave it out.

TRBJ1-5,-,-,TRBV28,TGTGCCAGCAGTTTTCATACCCGGGAGTGGAATCAGCCCCAGCATTTT,CASSFHTREWNQPQHF
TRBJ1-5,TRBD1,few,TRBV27,TGTGCCAGCAGTTTTTTGGGACAGGGGGCCCAGCCCCAGCATTTT,CASSFLGQGAQPQHF
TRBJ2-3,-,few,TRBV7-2,TGTGCCAGCAACTTTTTAGGGACAGATACGCAGTATTTT,CASNFLGTDTQYF
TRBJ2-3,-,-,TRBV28,TGTGCCACTCGCCCCCCCGTCGGGGGCAGAGATACGCAGTATTTT,CATRPPVGGRDTQYF
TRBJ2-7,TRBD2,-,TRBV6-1,TGTGCCAGCACCCAAAGGGGACTAGCGATTATATACGAGCAGTACTTC,CASTQRGLAIIYEQYF
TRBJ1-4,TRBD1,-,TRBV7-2,TGTGCCAGCAGCGCGGACAGGGCTGGCAAACTGTTTTTT,CASSADRAGKLFF
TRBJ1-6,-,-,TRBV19,TGTGCCAGTAAGCGTGGCATGGGGGATATTTCACCCCTCCACTTT,CASKRGMGDISPLHF
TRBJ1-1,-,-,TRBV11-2,TGTGCCAGCAGGGGCCTCGCAGGGGTCGCTGAAGCTTTCTTT,CASRGLAGVAEAFF
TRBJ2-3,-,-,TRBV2,TGTGCCAGCACCCTGGCGGAAGGCCCAGATACGCAGTATTTT,CASTLAEGPDTQYF
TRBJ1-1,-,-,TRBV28,TGTGCCAGCAGTACAGGTGAGGTGGTTTTCACTGAAGCTTTCTTT,CASSTGEVVFTEAFF
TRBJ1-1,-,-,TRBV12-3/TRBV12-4,TGTGCCAGCAGCCCGGGACTCTACACTGAAGCTTTCTTT,CASSPGLYTEAFF
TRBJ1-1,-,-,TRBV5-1,TGCGCCAGCAGGGCGGGTTTCACTGAAGCTTTCTTT,CASRAGFTEAFF
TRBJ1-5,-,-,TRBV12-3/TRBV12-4,TGTGCCAGCAGTCCCGGAATACCAGCCCAGCATTTT,CASSPGIPAQHF
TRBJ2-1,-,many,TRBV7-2,TGTGCCAGCAGCTTAGGGGCAGGATACAATGAGCAGTTCTTC,CASSLGAGYNEQFF
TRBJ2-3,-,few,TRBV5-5,TGTGCCAGCAGCTTGGCGCTAGTCCCAGATACGCAGTATTTT,CASSLALVPDTQYF
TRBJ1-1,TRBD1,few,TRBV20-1,TGCAGTGCTGCCCGACAGGGGGCCAGGAGTACTGAAGCTTTCTTT,CSAARQGARSTEAFF
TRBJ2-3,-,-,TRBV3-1,TGTGCCAGCAGCCAAGGATGGGCGGGCACAGATACGCAGTATTTT,CASSQGWAGTDTQYF
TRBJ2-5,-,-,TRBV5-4,TGTGCCAGCAGCCTCGGGTCCTCGTACCAAGAGACCCAGTACTTC,CASSLGSSYQETQYF
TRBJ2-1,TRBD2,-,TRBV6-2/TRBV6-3,TGTGCCAGCAGTCAGACTAGCGGGAGCCCAGTTGAGCAGTTCTTC,CASSQTSGSPVEQFF
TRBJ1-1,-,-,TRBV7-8,TGTGCCAGCAGCTTAGACACCCCGAGGGTATCTGAAGCTTTCTTT,CASSLDTPRVSEAFF
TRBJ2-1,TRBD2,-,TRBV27,TGTGCCATCTCTGGGGGGGGGGTCTACAATGAGCAGTTCTTC,CAISGGGVYNEQFF
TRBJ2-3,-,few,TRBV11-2,TGTGCCAGCAGCTCGGACTCTTCGGATACGCAGTATTTT,CASSSDSSDTQYF
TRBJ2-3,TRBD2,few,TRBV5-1,TGCGCCAGCAGCTTATATAGCGGGATGACAGATACGCAGTATTTT,CASSLYSGMTDTQYF
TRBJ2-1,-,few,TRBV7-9,TGTGCCAGCAGCTCGAGGCCCATTCTTGGCAATGAGCAGTTCTTC,CASSSRPILGNEQFF
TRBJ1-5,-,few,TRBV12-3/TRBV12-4,TGTGCCAGCAGCCGTGGACAGCCAGCCTTCCATCAGCCCCAGCATTTT,CASSRGQPAFHQPQHF
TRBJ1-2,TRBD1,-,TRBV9,TGTGCCAGCAGCGGGGGGGACAGGAAATATGGCTACACCTTC,CASSGGDRKYGYTF
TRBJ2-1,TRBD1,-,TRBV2,TGTGCCAGCGAGAAAGACAGGGGTAACAATGAGCAGTTCTTC,CASEKDRGNNEQFF
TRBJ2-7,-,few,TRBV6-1,TGTGCCAGCAGGGGTCCACGGCTCGAGCAGTACTTC,CASRGPRLEQYF
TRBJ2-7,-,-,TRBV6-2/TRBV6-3,TGTGCCAGCAGTTACTCGTTGGGGGTTGGATTCGAGCAGTACTTC,CASSYSLGVGFEQYF
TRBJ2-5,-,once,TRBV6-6,TGTACCAGCAGTCCTGGGGAGACCCAGTACTTC,CTSSPGETQYF
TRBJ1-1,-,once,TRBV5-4,TGTGCCAGCAGCTTTAACAGGGCGCTGAACACTGAAGCTTTCTTT,CASSFNRALNTEAFF
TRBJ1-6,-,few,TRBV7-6,TGTGCCAGCAGCTTAGCGGGAGATGGGTCACCCCTCCACTTT,CASSLAGDGSPLHF
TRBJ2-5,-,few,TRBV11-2,TGTGCCAGCAGCTTAGAGCCGGGGCAGGGGACCCAGTACTTC,CASSLEPGQGTQYF
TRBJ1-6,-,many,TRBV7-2,TGTGCCAGCAGCTTCGAGCAGGGAACGGGTTCACCCCTCCACTTT,CASSFEQGTGSPLHF
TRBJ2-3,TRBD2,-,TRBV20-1,TGCAGTGCTAGGTCTAGCGGGACTCCAGATACGCAGTATTTT,CSARSSGTPDTQYF
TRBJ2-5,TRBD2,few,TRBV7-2,TGTGCCAGCAGCTTCAGCTCTAGCGGGAGGGCCCCCCAGTACTTC,CASSFSSSGRAPQYF
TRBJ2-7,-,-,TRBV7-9,TGTGCCAGCAGCTTAGGGTACGGACGTGGCTCCTACGAGCAGTACTTC,CASSLGYGRGSYEQYF
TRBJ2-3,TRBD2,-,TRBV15,TGTGCCACCAGCAGTGCAACTAGCGGGGGGCTAGATACGCAGTATTTT,CATSSATSGGLDTQYF
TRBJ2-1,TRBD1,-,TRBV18,TGTGCCAGCTCACCAGTCAGGGGGCAGGTCAATGAGCAGTTCTTC,CASSPVRGQVNEQFF
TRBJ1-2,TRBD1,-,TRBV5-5,TGTGCCAGCAGCTTGGGGACAGGCGAAGTTGGCTACACCTTC,CASSLGTGEVGYTF
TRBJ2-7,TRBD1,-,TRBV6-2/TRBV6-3,TGTGCCAGCAATCGACAGGGCACCTACGAGCAGTACTTC,CASNRQGTYEQYF
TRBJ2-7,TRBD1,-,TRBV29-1,TGCAGCGTCGCCGGGACAGGGGACCCTACGGACTTCAGGCAGTACTTC,CSVAGTGDPTDFRQYF
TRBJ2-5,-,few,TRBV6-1,TGTGCCAGCAGCGCCTGGGGCAGGCAGGAGACCCAGTACTTC,CASSAWGRQETQYF
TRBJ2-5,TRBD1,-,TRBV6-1,TGTGCCAGCAGTGACGTATGGACAGGGGGCCAAGAGACCCAGTACTTC,CASSDVWTGGQETQYF
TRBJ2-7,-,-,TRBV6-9,TGTGCCAGCATTTGGGGTCAGAGCTCCTACGAGCAGTACTTC,CASIWGQSSYEQYF
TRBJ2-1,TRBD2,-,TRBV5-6,TGTGCCAGCAGCTATTCGACTAGCGGGAGGGGTAGTGAGCAGTTCTTC,CASSYSTSGRGSEQFF
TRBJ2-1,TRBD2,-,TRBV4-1,TGCGCCAGCAGCCAAGATCGGACTAGCGGGGTCTACAATGAGCAGTTCTTC,CASSQDRTSGVYNEQFF
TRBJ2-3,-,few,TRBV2,TGTGCCAGCAGTGAAGAGAGGTCCGTTTTT,CASSEERSVF
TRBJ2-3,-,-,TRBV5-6,TGTGCCAGCAGCTTGGGACAGCCTCTGGCCGGCACAGATACGCAGTATTTT,CASSLGQPLAGTDTQYF
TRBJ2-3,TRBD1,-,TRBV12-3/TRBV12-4,TGTGCCAGCAGTTTAACGACAGGGGGCGCAAATACGCAGTATTTT,CASSLTTGGANTQYF
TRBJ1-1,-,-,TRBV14,TGTGCCAGCAGCTCTGCTGGTTTCGGTACGAGGAACACTGAAGCTTTCTTT,CASSSAGFGTRNTEAFF